This is a list of T cell receptor beta chains from one sample in a study of T-cell memory formation after mild COVID-19. TCRdb called the 5' RACE reads again in MiXCR, with one record for every CDR3 protein. Of a few hundred thousand distinct CDR3 sequences listed, around 15% are singletons. Sample: PBMCs or a T cell subset sorted from them (not recorded which). These receptor sequences come from a man aged 18 to 29 who had mild COVID-19 (a few samples of this study predate the infection). Cell type and time point are not known. Each CDR3 is given with its conserved first and last residue. The D gene is left open where the match is weak. The size field is filled for only some rows; it gives once, few, many or a size class.

J gene	D gene	V gene	CDR3 length	clone size	CDR3 DNA	CDR3 protein
TRBJ1-1	.	TRBV6-2/TRBV6-3	15	.	TGTGCCAGCAGTTACGCGGCGGAGGGTAACACTGAAGCTTTCTTT	CASSYAAEGNTEAFF
TRBJ2-1	.	TRBV29-1	14	few	TGCAGCGTTACACTTCCCAGCTCCTACAATGAGCAGTTCTTC	CSVTLPSSYNEQFF
TRBJ1-3	.	TRBV5-1	13	.	TGCGCCAGCAGCTTGGAGTTTCGAAACACCATATATTTT	CASSLEFRNTIYF
TRBJ2-1	.	TRBV29-1	13	many	TGCAGCGTTGACAGCGGGCTTGACAATGAGCAGTTCTTC	CSVDSGLDNEQFF
TRBJ1-2	.	TRBV20-1	13	.	TGCACCCACGAGCTCGAGGTGAACTATGGCTACACCTTC	CTHELEVNYGYTF
TRBJ1-2	.	TRBV20-1	12	few	TGCAGTGCTGGACGGGACGACTATGGCTACACCTTC	CSAGRDDYGYTF
TRBJ1-6	.	TRBV30	13	few	TGTGCCTGGAGTGTACTACCTCGGGGATCCCTCCACTTT	CAWSVLPRGSLHF
TRBJ2-2	.	TRBV12-3/TRBV12-4	14	few	TGTGCTACCCACTCGGACTCAACCGGTGGGGAGCTGTTTTTT	CATHSDSTGGELFF
TRBJ2-3	.	TRBV4-3	16	.	TGCGCCAGCAGCCAAGAATTCCTCCAGGGCGCAGATACGCAGTATTTT	CASSQEFLQGADTQYF
TRBJ2-1	TRBD2	TRBV4-1	14	many	TGCGCCAGCAGCCAACCAGCGGGGGTGGATGAGCAGTTCTTC	CASSQPAGVDEQFF
TRBJ1-2	TRBD1	TRBV5-1	15	.	TGCGCCAGCAGTCTCAAGGGACAGGGGGATCAGGGCTACACCTTC	CASSLKGQGDQGYTF